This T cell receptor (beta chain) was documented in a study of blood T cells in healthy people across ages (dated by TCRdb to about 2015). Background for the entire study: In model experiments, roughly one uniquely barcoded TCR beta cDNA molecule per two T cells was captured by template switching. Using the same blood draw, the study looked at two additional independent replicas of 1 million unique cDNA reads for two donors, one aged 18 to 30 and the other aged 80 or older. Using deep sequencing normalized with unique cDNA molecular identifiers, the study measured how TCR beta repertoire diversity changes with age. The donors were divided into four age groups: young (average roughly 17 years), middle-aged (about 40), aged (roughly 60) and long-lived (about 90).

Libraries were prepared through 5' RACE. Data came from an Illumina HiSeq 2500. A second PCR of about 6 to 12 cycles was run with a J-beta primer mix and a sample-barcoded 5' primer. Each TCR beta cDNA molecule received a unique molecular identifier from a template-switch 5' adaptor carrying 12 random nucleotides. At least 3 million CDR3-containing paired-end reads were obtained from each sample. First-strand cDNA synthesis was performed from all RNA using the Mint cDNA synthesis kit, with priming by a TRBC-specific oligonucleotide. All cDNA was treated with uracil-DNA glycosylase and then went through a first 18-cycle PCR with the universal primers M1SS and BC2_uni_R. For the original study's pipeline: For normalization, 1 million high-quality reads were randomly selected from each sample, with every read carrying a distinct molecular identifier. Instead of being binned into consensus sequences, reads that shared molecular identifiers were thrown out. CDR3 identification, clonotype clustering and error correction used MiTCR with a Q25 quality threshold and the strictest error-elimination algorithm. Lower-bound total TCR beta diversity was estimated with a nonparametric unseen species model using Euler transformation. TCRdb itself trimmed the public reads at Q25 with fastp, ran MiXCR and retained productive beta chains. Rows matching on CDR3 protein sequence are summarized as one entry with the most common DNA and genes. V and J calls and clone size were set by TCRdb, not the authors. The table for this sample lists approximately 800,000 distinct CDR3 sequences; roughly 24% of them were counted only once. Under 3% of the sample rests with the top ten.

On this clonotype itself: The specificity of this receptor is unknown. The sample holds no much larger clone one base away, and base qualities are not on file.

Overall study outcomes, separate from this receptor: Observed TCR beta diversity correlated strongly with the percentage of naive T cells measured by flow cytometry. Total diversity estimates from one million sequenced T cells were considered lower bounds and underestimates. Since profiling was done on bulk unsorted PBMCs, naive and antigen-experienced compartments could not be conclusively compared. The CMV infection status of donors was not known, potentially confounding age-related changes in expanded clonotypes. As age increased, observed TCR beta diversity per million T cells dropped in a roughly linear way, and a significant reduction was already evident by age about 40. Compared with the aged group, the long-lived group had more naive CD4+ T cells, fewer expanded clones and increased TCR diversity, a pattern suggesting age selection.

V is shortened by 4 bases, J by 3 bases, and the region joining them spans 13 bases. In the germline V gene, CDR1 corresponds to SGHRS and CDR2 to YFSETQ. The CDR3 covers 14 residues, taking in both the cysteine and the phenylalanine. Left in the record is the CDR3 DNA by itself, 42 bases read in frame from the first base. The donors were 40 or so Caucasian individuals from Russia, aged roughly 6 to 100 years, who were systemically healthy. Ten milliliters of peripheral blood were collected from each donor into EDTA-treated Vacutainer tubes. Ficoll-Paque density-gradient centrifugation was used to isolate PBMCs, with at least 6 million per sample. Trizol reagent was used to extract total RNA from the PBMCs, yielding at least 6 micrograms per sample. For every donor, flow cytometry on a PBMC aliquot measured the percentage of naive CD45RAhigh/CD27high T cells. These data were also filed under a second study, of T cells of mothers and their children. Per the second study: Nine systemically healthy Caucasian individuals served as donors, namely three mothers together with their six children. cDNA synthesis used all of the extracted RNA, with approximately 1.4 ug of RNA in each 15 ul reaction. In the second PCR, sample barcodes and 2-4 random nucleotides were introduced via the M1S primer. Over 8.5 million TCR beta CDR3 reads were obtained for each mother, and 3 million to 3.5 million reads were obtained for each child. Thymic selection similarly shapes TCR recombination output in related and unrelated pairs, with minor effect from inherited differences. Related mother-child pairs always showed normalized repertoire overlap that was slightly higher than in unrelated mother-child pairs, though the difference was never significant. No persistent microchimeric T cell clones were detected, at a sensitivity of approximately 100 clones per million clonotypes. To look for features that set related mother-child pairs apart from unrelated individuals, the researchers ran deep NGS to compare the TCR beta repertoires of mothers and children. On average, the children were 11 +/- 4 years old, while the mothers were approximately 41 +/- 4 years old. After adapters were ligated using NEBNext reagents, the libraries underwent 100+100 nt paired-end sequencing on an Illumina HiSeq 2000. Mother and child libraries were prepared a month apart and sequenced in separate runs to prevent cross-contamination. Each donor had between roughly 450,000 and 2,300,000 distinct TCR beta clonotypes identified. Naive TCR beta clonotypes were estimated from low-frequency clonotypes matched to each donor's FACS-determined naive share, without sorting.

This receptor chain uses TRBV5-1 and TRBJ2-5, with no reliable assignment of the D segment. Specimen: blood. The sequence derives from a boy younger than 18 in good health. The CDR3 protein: CASSVITKKETQYF. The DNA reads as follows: TGCGCCAGCAGCGTAATCACAAAAAAAGAGACCCAGTACTTC.